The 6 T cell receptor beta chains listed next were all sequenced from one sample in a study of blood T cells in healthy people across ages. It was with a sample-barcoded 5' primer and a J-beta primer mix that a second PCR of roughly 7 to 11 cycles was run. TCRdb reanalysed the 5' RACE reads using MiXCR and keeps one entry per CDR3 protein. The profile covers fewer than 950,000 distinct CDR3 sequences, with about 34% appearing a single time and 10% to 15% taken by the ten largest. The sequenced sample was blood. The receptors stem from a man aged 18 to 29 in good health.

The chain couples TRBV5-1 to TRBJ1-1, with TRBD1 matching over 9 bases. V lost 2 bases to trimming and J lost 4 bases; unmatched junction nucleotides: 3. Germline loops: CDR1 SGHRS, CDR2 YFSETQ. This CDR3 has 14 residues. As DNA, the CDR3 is TGCGCCAGCAGCTTTGGGGACAGGGCCACTGAAGCTTTCTTT. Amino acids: CASSFGDRATEAFF.

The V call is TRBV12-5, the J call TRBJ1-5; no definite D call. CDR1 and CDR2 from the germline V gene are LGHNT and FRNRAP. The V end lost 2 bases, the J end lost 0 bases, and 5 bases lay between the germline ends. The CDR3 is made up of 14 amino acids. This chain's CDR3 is CASGLTVSNQPQHF. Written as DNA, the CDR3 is TGTGCTAGTGGTTTGACGGTTAGCAATCAGCCCCAGCATTTT.

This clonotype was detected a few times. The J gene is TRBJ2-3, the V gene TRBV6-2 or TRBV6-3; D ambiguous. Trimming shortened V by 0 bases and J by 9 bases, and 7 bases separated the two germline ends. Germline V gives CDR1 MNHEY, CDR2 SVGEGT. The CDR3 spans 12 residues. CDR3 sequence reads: CASSYSASTQYF. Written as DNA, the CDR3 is TGTGCCAGCAGTTACTCGGCCTCCACGCAGTATTTT.

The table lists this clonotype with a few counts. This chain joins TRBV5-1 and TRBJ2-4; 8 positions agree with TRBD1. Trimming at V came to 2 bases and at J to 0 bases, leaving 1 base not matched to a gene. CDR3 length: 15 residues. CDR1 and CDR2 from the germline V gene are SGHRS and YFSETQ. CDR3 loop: CASSFQGAAKNIQYF. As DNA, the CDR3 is TGCGCCAGCAGCTTTCAGGGGGCAGCCAAAAACATTCAGTACTTC.

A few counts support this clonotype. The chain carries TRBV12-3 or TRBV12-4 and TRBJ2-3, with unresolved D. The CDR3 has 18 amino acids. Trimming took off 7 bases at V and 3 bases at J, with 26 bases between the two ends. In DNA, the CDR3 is TGTGCCAGCACCCAAAATCGGGTATGGGCTAGAGATACAGATACGCAGTATTTT. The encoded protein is CASTQNRVWARDTDTQYF.

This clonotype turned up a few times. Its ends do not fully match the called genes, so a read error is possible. In DNA form, the CDR3 reads TGTGCCAGCGGCTTAGTGCGGGTCTCCTACGAGCAGTACTTC. The encoded protein is CASGLVRVSYEQYF. The chain recombines TRBV7-2 with TRBJ2-7, with D perhaps TRBD2 (5 bases). Germline loops: CDR1 SGHTA, CDR2 FQGNSA. The CDR3 is 14 amino acids. Variable domain in full (rest from reference TRBV7-2 and TRBJ2-7): GAGVSQSPSNKVTEKGKDVELRCDPISGHTALYWYRQSLGQGLEFLIYFQGNSAPDKSGLPSDRFSAERTGGSVSTLTIQRTQQEDSAVYLCASGLVRVSYEQYFGPGTRLTVT.